The present T cell receptor beta chain was sequenced within a study of cytomegalovirus exposure and HLA in healthy donors. Assay used: immunoSEQ multiplex PCR; TCRdb lists only in-frame clones, some missing. The sample gives 190,000 or so clones, 84% of which show up once; around 2.8% is in the top ten. The V end lost 8 bases, the J end lost 2 bases, and 12 bases lay between the germline ends. There are 13 residues in the CDR3. CDR1 is MNHNY, CDR2 SVGAGI, per germline (reference sequence). In the case of this clone: What it recognizes is unknown.

Study observations and caveats: In vitro confirmation showed three CMV-associated chains to be CMV antigen specific.

The V call is TRBV6-6, the J call TRBJ1-1, with D uncertain. This TCR was recovered from a woman aged 18-30 years in good health and CMV-seropositive. Material for sequencing was PBMCs. The CDR3 DNA is TGTGCCAGCTGCGGCGGCCCCAACACTGAAGCTTTCTTT. Protein sequence: CASCGGPNTEAFF.